This T cell receptor beta chain was documented in a study of blood T cell repertoires in COVID-19. The data were produced by immunoSEQ multiplex PCR, yet TCRdb's version contains in-frame clones alone and is incomplete. The sample lists about 180,000 clones; 80% were seen once. This clone showed up just once. Trimming pared 1 base from V and 2 bases from J, leaving 15 bases between. In germline, CDR1 is KGHSH, CDR2 LQKENI. The CDR3 runs 17 residues. Sequenced material: PBMCs or T cells enriched from blood (not recorded which). The origin of this receptor is a man in his sixties who had been exposed to COVID-19. The chain carries TRBV18 and TRBJ1-3, with a possible D match to TRBD1 (6 bases). The CDR3 bases are TGTGCCAGCTCACCACTTCGGGGGGCTTCAGCTGGAAACACCATATATTTT. Translation: CASSPLRGASAGNTIYF.